These 21 T cell receptor beta chains were all obtained from the same sample, sequenced in a study of CD8 T cells in ankylosing spondylitis (dated by TCRdb to 2016 to 2017). The library was built by means of 5' RACE. Sequencing used an Illumina HiSeq 2500. Using fastp trimming at Q25 and MiXCR clonotype assembly, TCRdb reanalyzed the public sequencing data and kept in-frame beta chains. Here each entry gathers all rows of one CDR3 protein and keeps the most common genes and DNA. In all, the sample holds 340,000 or so distinct CDR3 sequences, and roughly 15% of those were seen once. Together, the top ten hold about 1% of the sample. The sequenced sample consisted of blood, either unsorted or a sorted T cell fraction (not recorded which). The receptors were gathered from a male donor with ankylosing spondylitis or in good health (not recorded which).

The genes are TRBV4-2 and TRBJ1-2; 9 bases are a match to TRBD1. This CDR3 is 16 amino acids long. Germline lookup yields CDR1 LGHNA and CDR2 YNFKEQ. Trimming cost V 0 bases and J 4 bases; bases outside gene matches: 6. CDR3 nucleotide sequence: TGTGCCAGCAGCCAAGATGACAGGGGGAGATCCTATGGCTACACCTTC. Amino acids: CASSQDDRGRSYGYTF.

This clonotype has at least ten counts. The chain recombines TRBV4-1 with TRBJ1-1, with D perhaps TRBD1 (5 bases). The CDR3 is 14 residues long. Germline loops: CDR1 MGHRA, CDR2 YSYEKL. Trimming cost V 5 bases and J 1 base, with 11 bases left between them. Here the CDR3 DNA reads TGCGCCAGCAGCATGGGACTCCCGAACACTGAAGCTTTCTTT. Translation gives CASSMGLPNTEAFF.

The J gene is TRBJ1-4, the V gene TRBV5-1; TRBD1 agrees at 7 bases. The junction had 9 bases not matched to a gene; V was cut back by 4 bases and J by 0 bases. Germline V gene data show CDR1 as SGHRS and CDR2 as YFSETQ. The CDR3 is 17 residues long. The CDR3 spells CASSRFGQAPTNEKLFF. The CDR3, as DNA: TGCGCCAGCAGCCGCTTCGGACAGGCTCCAACTAATGAAAAACTGTTTTTT.

This CDR3 is CASTSRRASGSYYNEQFF. DNA for the CDR3: TGTGCCAGCACCTCACGCAGGGCTAGCGGGAGTTACTACAATGAGCAGTTCTTC. The V call is TRBV3-1, the J call TRBJ2-1; 10 bases are shared with TRBD2. CDR3 length equals 18 residues. Germline CDR1 is LGHDT and CDR2 is YNNKEL (reference sequence). Germline trimming cut 7 bases from V and 3 bases from J; bases unmatched to any gene: 15.

This clonotype was counted a few times. The chain joins TRBV7-2 to TRBJ2-3; 8 bases are shared with TRBD2. The germline V gene has CDR1 SGHTA and CDR2 FQGNSA. CDR3 size: 16 residues. J gave up 0 bases and V 6 bases, and 8 bases lay outside the gene matches. CDR3 loop: CASSQRERASTDTQYF. The CDR3 coding sequence is TGTGCCAGCAGTCAGCGGGAGCGGGCCAGCACAGATACGCAGTATTTT.

This clonotype was seen only a few times. The chain has TRBV29-1 and TRBJ2-7, with 9 nucleotides matching TRBD1. Germline CDR1 is SQVTM and CDR2 is ANQGSEA. V lost 0 bases, J lost 4 bases, and 16 bases stayed unmatched. The CDR3 totals 18 residues. CDR3 sequence (DNA): TGCAGCGTTGAAGACCACATACCTCCGGGACAGGGTAAATACGAGCAGTACTTC. It specifies CSVEDHIPPGQGKYEQYF.

This chain uses TRBV11-2 with TRBJ2-2; D may be TRBD1 or TRBD2 (6 bases each). Germline CDR1 is SGHAT and CDR2 is FQNNGV. V was pared by 5 bases and J by 4 bases, with 8 bases between. The CDR3 has 13 amino acids. The CDR3 loop is CASSGGGTGELFF. The CDR3 DNA reads TGTGCCAGCAGCGGAGGGGGCACCGGGGAGCTGTTTTTT.

There are a few counts of this clonotype. The CDR3 region has the DNA TGTGCCAGCAACCCGACAGGGCTTAATGAAAAACTGTTTTTT. Translation gives CASNPTGLNEKLFF. This chain links TRBV5-5 with TRBJ1-4; 7 bases are a match to TRBD1. The CDR3 extends over 14 amino acids. The germline V gene has CDR1 SGHKS and CDR2 YYEKEE (reference sequence). The V and J ends lost 6 bases and 4 bases, in that order; junction bases with no gene match: 6.

V gene TRBV30 combines with J gene TRBJ2-3; possibly TRBD1 for D (6 bases). V dropped 1 base and J dropped 6 bases, with 20 bases sitting between them. The CDR3 loop spans 16 amino acids. CDR1 and CDR2 from the germline V gene are GTSNPN and SVGIG (reference sequence). CDR3 in amino acids: CAWSASDRSYWDTQYF. The DNA for the CDR3 is TGTGCCTGGAGTGCTTCCGACAGGTCTTACTGGGATACGCAGTATTTT.

The gene calls are TRBV5-1 and TRBJ2-1; TRBD2 aligns across 12 bases. V gave up 4 bases and J gave up 4 bases; unmatched junction bases: 6. There are 16 residues in the CDR3. Per germline, CDR1 SGHRS and CDR2 YFSETQ. The CDR3 reads CASSGGTSGQYNEQFF. CDR3 in DNA: TGCGCCAGCAGCGGCGGGACTAGCGGGCAATACAATGAGCAGTTCTTC.

This clonotype turned up a few times. This chain uses TRBV12-3 or TRBV12-4 with TRBJ2-5, with 15 bases fitting TRBD2. V shed 4 bases and J 4 bases; nucleotides not matched to a gene: 7. There are 17 residues in the CDR3. CDR3 nucleotide sequence: TGTGCCAGCAGTTCCGGGACTAGCGGGAGGATAGGAGAGACCCAGTACTTC. It translates to CASSSGTSGRIGETQYF.

This clonotype was seen only a few times. The V and J genes are TRBV7-9 and TRBJ2-1; D gene ambiguous. Germline CDR1 reads SEHNR; CDR2 reads FQNEAQ (reference sequence). The ends were cut back, 2 bases at V and 0 bases at J, with 11 bases in the middle. The length of the CDR3 is 16 residues. CDR3: CASSLTYASSYNEQFF. The CDR3 DNA reads TGTGCCAGCAGCTTAACCTATGCCAGCTCCTACAATGAGCAGTTCTTC. Supplemented by reference TRBV7-9 and TRBJ2-1, the full variable domain reads DTGVSQNPRHKITKRGQNVTFRCDPISEHNRLYWYRQTLGQGPEFLTYFQNEAQLEKSRLLSDRFSAERPKGSFSTLEIQRTEQGDSAMYLCASSLTYASSYNEQFFGPGTRLTVL.

This clonotype has just a few counts. The CDR3 nucleotides read TGTGCCACTGAGCGGGGGGGAAGGGGTTGGGACAATGAGCAGTTCTTC. Its translation is CATERGGRGWDNEQFF. The rearrangement uses TRBV6-1 and TRBJ2-1; 10 positions match TRBD2. The CDR3 sequence is 16 residues long. The junction had 14 bases not matched to a gene; V was cut back by 10 bases and J by 5 bases. Looked up from germline, CDR1 is MNHNS and CDR2 is SASEGT.

A few counts support this clonotype. V gene TRBV5-1 combines with J gene TRBJ2-7; a possible D gene is TRBD1 (5 bases). Germline V lookup: CDR1 SGHRS, CDR2 YFSETQ. The CDR3 is 13 amino acids. The V end was cut by 4 bases, the J end by 1 base, with 9 bases between. CDR3 sequence: CASSRPGSYEQYF. The CDR3 coding sequence is TGCGCCAGCAGCCGCCCAGGGTCCTACGAGCAGTACTTC.

This rearrangement joins TRBV4-1 to TRBJ2-3; no clear D. Germline V CDR1 and CDR2: MGHRA, YSYEKL. V lost 1 base, J lost 2 bases, and 7 bases lay in between. The CDR3 totals 14 residues. Here the CDR3 reads CASSQGSLTDTQYF. The CDR3 bases are TGCGCCAGCAGCCAAGGCTCCCTCACAGATACGCAGTATTTT.

This clonotype was detected many times. The chain employs TRBV5-6 and TRBJ2-3; 10 positions match TRBD1. After removal of 3 bases from V and 4 bases from J, the junction contained 8 bases not matched to a gene. The germline CDR1 and CDR2 sequences are SGHDT and YYEEEE. The CDR3 runs to 16 residues. The DNA for the CDR3 is TGTGCCAGCAGCTCTCCGGGACAGGGGCTCCCAGATACGCAGTATTTT. Residues: CASSSPGQGLPDTQYF.

The chain links TRBV6-5 to TRBJ2-7, with 10 bases that match TRBD1. Trimming took 0 bases from V and 6 from J; bases not matched to a gene: 8. The germline V gene encodes CDR1 MNHEY and CDR2 SVGAGI. The CDR3 has 16 amino acids. The CDR3 DNA reads TGTGCCAGCAGTTACTCGCCCGGGACAGGGGCGATCGAGCAGTACTTC. It is translated as CASSYSPGTGAIEQYF.

This clonotype was detected a few times. The rearrangement links TRBV11-2 to TRBJ2-7, with D tentatively TRBD1 or TRBD2 (5 bases each). This CDR3 spans 13 amino acids. The V and J ends lost 2 bases and 4 bases respectively, with 9 bases between them. Per germline, CDR1 SGHAT and CDR2 FQNNGV. CDR3 DNA sequence: TGTGCCAGCAGCTTACCGGGACCATACGAGCAGTACTTC. Translating it yields CASSLPGPYEQYF.

This clonotype was recorded at least ten times. The V gene is TRBV5-1, the J gene TRBJ2-2, with D possibly TRBD2 on 5 matching bases. This CDR3 has 13 amino acids. V lost 3 bases to trimming and J lost 7 bases, with 10 bases between them. The germline gives CDR1 SGHRS, CDR2 YFSETQ. The CDR3 DNA follows: TGCGCCAGCAGCTGGGAGAATCGCGGGGAGCTGTTTTTT. Its translation is CASSWENRGELFF.

The chain carries TRBV7-2 and TRBJ2-3, with TRBD1 identical over 8 bases. Germline trimming cut 6 bases from V and 0 bases from J; bases unmatched to any gene: 8. The CDR3 has 16 amino acids. CDR1 SGHTA and CDR2 FQGNSA come from the germline V gene. The CDR3 protein is CASSRDRGTSTDTQYF. The CDR3, as DNA: TGTGCCAGCAGTCGAGACAGGGGTACTAGCACAGATACGCAGTATTTT.

CDR3 DNA sequence: TGCAGTGCTCCGCCCCGCTACTCCGGGACTATGGCCCCTTATACGCAGTATTTT. Protein: CSAPPRYSGTMAPYTQYF. The chain has TRBV20-1 and TRBJ2-3; 7 nucleotides agree with TRBD2. Per germline, CDR1 DFQATT and CDR2 SNEGSKA (reference sequence). V was pared by 5 bases and J by 7 bases, with 24 bases of the junction left unmatched. The CDR3 extends over 18 amino acids.